These 11 T cell receptor beta chains originate from one sample sequenced in a study of neurological immune-mediated disorders. One entry per CDR3 protein, called by TCRdb with MiXCR from the 5' RACE reads. The profile shows tens of thousands of distinct CDR3 sequences, 2% to 2.5% of them singletons. The specimen sequenced was PBMCs. The source of these receptors is a man over 45 with multiple sclerosis.

The table lists this clonotype with many counts. The CDR3 DNA follows: TGCAGTGCGTGGGAGCGGGGGGACCCCACAGATACGCAGTATTTT. Protein sequence: CSAWERGDPTDTQYF. The rearrangement links TRBV20-1 to TRBJ2-3, with TRBD2 matching over 9 bases. Germline loops: CDR1 DFQATT, CDR2 SNEGSKA (reference sequence). V shed 6 bases and J 2 bases; nucleotides not matched to a gene: 9. CDR3 size: 15 residues.

This clonotype was detected ten times or more. V usage is TRBV20-1 and J usage is TRBJ1-1; 7 bases are a match to TRBD1. In germline, CDR1 is DFQATT, CDR2 SNEGSKA (reference sequence). The CDR3 spans 13 residues. J was trimmed by 4 bases and V by 4 bases; bases with no gene match: 6. The CDR3, as DNA: TGCAGTGCTACAACAACAGGGGTCACTGAAGCTTTCTTT. This codes for CSATTTGVTEAFF.

This clonotype was recorded many times. V usage is TRBV5-1 and J usage is TRBJ2-7; perhaps TRBD1 as D (6 bases). Per the germline V gene, CDR1 is SGHRS and CDR2 is YFSETQ. V lost 4 bases and J 1 base, leaving 12 bases between the germline ends. The CDR3 totals 14 residues. The CDR3 spells CASSLMTGSYEQYF. CDR3 sequence (DNA): TGCGCCAGCAGCCTAATGACAGGTTCCTACGAGCAGTACTTC.

This clonotype was seen at least ten times. This chain uses TRBV29-1 with TRBJ2-5; D not resolved. Deletions cut 0 bases from V and 4 bases from J, with 6 bases between. The CDR3 is 12 residues long. The germline CDR1 and CDR2 sequences are SQVTM and ANQGSEA. The CDR3 loop is CSVEDSRETQYF. CDR3 in DNA: TGCAGCGTTGAAGATAGTCGAGAGACCCAGTACTTC.

This clonotype was observed many times. The V and J genes are TRBV5-1 and TRBJ2-7; D ambiguous. With 1 base removed from V and 5 bases from J, the gap between germline ends came to 13 bases. The germline gives CDR1 SGHRS, CDR2 YFSETQ. CDR3 size: 14 residues. This chain's CDR3 is CASSLPSPSHEQYF. In nucleotides, the CDR3 is TGCGCCAGCAGCTTGCCATCACCCAGTCACGAGCAGTACTTC. Complete variable domain (other parts from reference TRBV5-1 and TRBJ2-7): KAGVTQTPRYLIKTRGQQVTLSCSPISGHRSVSWYQQTPGQGLQFLFEYFSETQRNKGNFPGRFSGRQFSNSRSEMNVSTLELGDSALYLCASSLPSPSHEQYFGPGTRLTVT.

This clonotype was seen ten or more times. This chain connects TRBV7-2 to TRBJ2-4; 7 bases align to TRBD1. This CDR3 is 13 amino acids long. After removal of 2 bases from V and 7 bases from J, the junction contained 2 bases not matched to a gene. The germline V gene has CDR1 SGHTA and CDR2 FQGNSA. The CDR3: CASSLNRGNIQYF. The CDR3 DNA follows: TGTGCCAGCAGCTTAAACAGGGGTAACATTCAGTACTTC.

This clonotype appeared many times. In DNA form, the CDR3 reads TGTGCCAGCAGTACTACCAACAGGGGGTGGTATTTCTTC. It specifies CASSTTNRGWYFF. The rearrangement links TRBV27 to TRBJ2-1; 8 nucleotides match TRBD1. CDR1 and CDR2 (germline): MNHEY, SMNVEV (reference sequence). The CDR3 is 13 residues long. The trim removed 5 bases at V and 16 bases at J, leaving 13 bases unmatched.

There are many counts of this clonotype. The chain recombines TRBV6-5 with TRBJ1-2; 10 bases fit TRBD1. Trimming at V came to 10 bases and at J to 8 bases, leaving 10 bases not matched to a gene. Germline loops: CDR1 MNHEY, CDR2 SVGAGI. The CDR3 runs 13 residues. The DNA for the CDR3 is TGTGCCACCTATCCGGGACAGGGGAAAGGCTACACCTTC. Protein: CATYPGQGKGYTF.

In this sample, this clonotype turned up many times. The CDR3 DNA is TGCGCCAGCAGCTTGGCCACTAGCTTATCCCAGTACTTC. Its protein product is CASSLATSLSQYF. This chain links TRBV5-1 with TRBJ2-5; possibly TRBD2 for D (6 bases). This CDR3 contains 13 residues. V was cut by 0 bases and J by 9 bases, with 12 bases left in between. From germline, CDR1 is SGHRS and CDR2 YFSETQ.

This clonotype was recorded at least ten times. V is TRBV7-9 and J is TRBJ2-5, with D unclear. Germline V gene sequence: CDR1 SEHNR, CDR2 FQNEAQ (reference sequence). This CDR3 region has 14 residues. V shed 5 bases and J shed 2 bases, with 12 bases lying between them. The CDR3 region has the DNA TGTGCCAGCAGCCCTCGGACGGATCAAGAGACCCAGTACTTC. Translating gives CASSPRTDQETQYF.

This clonotype came up many times. This chain connects TRBV3-1 to TRBJ2-1; 8 nucleotides match TRBD1. CDR3 length equals 15 residues. Germline V gene data show CDR1 as LGHDT and CDR2 as YNNKEL (reference sequence). Germline trimming cut 1 base from V and 11 bases from J; bases unmatched to any gene: 10. As DNA, the CDR3 is TGTGCCAGCAGCCAAGGGACAGGGCCCATGGTCCAGCAGTTCTTC. It encodes CASSQGTGPMVQQFF.